The subject of this entry is one T cell receptor (beta chain). What it recognizes is unknown. This sample was included in a study of STAT5B mutations in CD4+ large granular lymphocyte leukemia. Germline assignment: CDR1 SGHRS and CDR2 YFSETQ. This CDR3 is 14 amino acids long. The J segment lost 2 bases and the V segment lost 1 base, leaving 0 bases of the junction unmatched. Controls came from buffy coats of healthy blood donors. TCRdb's copy holds only in-frame clones and misses some; the assay was immunoSEQ multiplex PCR. The sample has roughly 34,000 clones, approximately 82% seen once. General study results and limits: TRBV06-family usage was enriched in top patient clones (8/27) versus controls (2/35).

The chain joins TRBV5-1 to TRBJ1-3, with 7 bases that match TRBD1. The TCR comes from a human donor in good health. The source material was CD4+ T cells from blood buffy coats. CDR3 coding DNA: TGCGCCAGCAGCTTGCAGGGGGCTGGAAACACCATATATTTT. This gives the protein CASSLQGAGNTIYF.